The source of this T cell receptor (beta chain) is a study of cytomegalovirus exposure and HLA in healthy donors. The PCR had 60 Vbeta and 13 Jbeta primers. Some clones are missing from TCRdb's copy, which holds only in-frame ones; the method was immunoSEQ multiplex PCR. The sample contains around 190,000 clones, about four fifths of which appear only once. CDR3 length: 15 residues. Trimming shortened V by 4 bases and J by 2 bases, and 15 bases separated the two germline ends. The germline gives CDR1 SGDLS, CDR2 YYNGEE. This chain connects TRBV9 to TRBJ1-1, with D tentatively TRBD1 (5 bases). Sequencing was performed on PBMCs. The TCR sequence derives from a man aged 40-55 years in good health and CMV-seropositive. In DNA form, the CDR3 reads TGTGCCAGCAGCTCGAACCGGGGGGATAACACTGAAGCTTTCTTT. The encoded protein is CASSSNRGDNTEAFF.